This T cell receptor (beta chain) originates from a study of T cell repertoires in cytomegalovirus infection. Study-wide results and caveats: The ex vivo response was dominated by HLA-C-restricted CMV-specific TCR beta clonotypes.

CDR3 size: 13 residues. Germline loops: CDR1 MDHEN, CDR2 SYDVKM. V shed 5 bases and J shed 1 base, with 9 bases lying between them. This clonotype was seen at least ten times. Its antigen is currently unknown. MiXCR, applied by TCRdb to the reads, yields one record per CDR3 protein. The sample gives about 490,000 distinct CDR3 sequences, about 11% of which show up once; 10% is in the top ten. The sequence was obtained from a human donor in good health (CMV status not recorded). Some clones in this sample may be carry-over from other donors' samples. The sequencing sample was made of PBMCs. The V gene is TRBV28, the J gene TRBJ2-7; D is possibly TRBD2 (5 bases). The CDR3 protein is CASSAGVSYEQYF. As DNA, the CDR3 is TGTGCCAGCAGTGCCGGGGTTTCCTACGAGCAGTACTTC.